This T cell receptor beta chain was observed in a study of cytomegalovirus exposure and HLA in healthy donors (dated by TCRdb to 2016 to 2017). Describing the broader study: According to an earlier analysis of 587 of the donors, some 180 million T cells yielded some 110 million unique TCR beta sequences and roughly 280 Gb of sequence data. Approximately 310 gigabases of sequencing data and tens of millions of unique TCR sequences made up an early release that covered roughly 670 HLA-typed donors. Among the 398 genotyped donors, 81% belonged to the genetic ancestry cluster associated with self-reported Caucasian donors. The study was designed to test whether signatures of past pathogen exposure could be identified by cataloging public T cell receptors. The study profiled the T cell repertoires of about 640 subjects by immunosequencing and related them to cytomegalovirus serostatus. In addition to the first cohort of about 650 subjects, a separate validation cohort of approximately 130 different subjects was used. To predict cytomegalovirus infection status, the study brought together high-throughput TCR immunosequencing, statistical association of individual TCRs with disease status, and machine learning. A later analysis re-analyzed previously published TCR beta repertoires from 660 or so donors and added high-resolution HLA genotyping to study TCR occurrence patterns. In the later analysis, no new phenotypic data were used to find candidate immune exposures; instead, reliance was placed on TCR beta sequences and their occurrence across donors. An earlier analysis of about 620 of the donors applied high-throughput TCR beta sequencing to assess whether each TCR beta V gene segment acted as functional or pseudogenic. Donor age, sex, ethnicity and CMV serostatus were compiled together with the repertoire data. In a later genetic analysis, genome-wide SNP genotypes for 398 of the 666 donors were used, and that subset was treated as a discovery cohort. Every discovery cohort repertoire had been produced on one sequencing platform. HLA typing included class I and class II loci at four-digit resolution. The number of typed donors differed by locus: about 620-630 for A, B, C, DRB1 and DQB1; 500 to 550 for DQA1; 600 to 610 for DPA1; and 450 to 480 for DPB1. A handful of DR-DQ haplotypes were handled as single units for association and clustering because linkage in the cohort was strong. Among some 400 genotyped donors of the cohort, an average of around 240,000 unique TCR beta nucleotide sequences were sequenced per donor, around 20% of them non-productive. Overall study outcomes, separate from this receptor: In a later analysis, most CMV-associated TCR beta chains were found to appear HLA-restricted, with HLA associations seemingly driven largely by CMV exposure. Three of the identified cytomegalovirus-associated TCR beta chains were confirmed in vitro to be specific for cytomegalovirus antigens. Several of the top co-occurrence clusters appeared to be linked to parvovirus B19, influenza, CMV and Epstein-Barr virus, according to a later analysis. About 17 rarely observed V segments, including chromosome 9 orphons, were excluded from the earlier analysis of about 600 of the donors because counts were too low. V-gene and J-gene trimming of TCR beta chains was associated with a missense DCLRE1C variant in a later genetic analysis, and the association was replicated in an independent cohort. Strong co-occurrence of HLA alleles, especially DR and DQ, made assigning TCR associations to individual alleles difficult. In this cohort, only TCR beta chains were sequenced, and detectable features were limited by the absence of alpha or paired-chain data. The classifier was reported to diagnose cytomegalovirus status with high specificity and sensitivity in both the original cohort and the validation cohort. The authors suggested that the approach could potentially be extended to other disease states and immunological phenotypes. A later analysis associated 15,000 to 20,000 TCR beta sequences with specific HLA alleles at a false discovery rate of 0.05. In a later analysis, the rate of TCR association differed among HLA loci, with DRB1 alleles having the most associated TCRs and HLA-C alleles having the fewest. Compared with equally common non-associated chains, HLA-associated TCR beta chains in a later analysis were more clonally expanded and had lower generation probabilities. A later genetic analysis reported fewer N-insertions in productive TCRs among donors in an Asian-associated ancestry cluster than the approximately 670-donor mean. Linkage disequilibrium might explain the correlated functional status among segregating V segments, but an unknown experimental factor could not be ruled out. Some IMGT-functional V segments, including TRBV6-2 and TRBV6-3, could not be told apart with the 87-base-pair reads, so those segments were excluded. The study gave a list of some 150 TCR beta chains associated with cytomegalovirus. A cluster of highly shared sequence variants was judged likely to represent a technical artifact of the sequencing pipeline. Roughly uniform sequencing depth across donors was assumed in presence/absence analyses, although this assumption may not hold. In an earlier analysis of approximately 590 of the donors, most TCR beta V segments were observed in productive rearrangements about 90% or about 30% of the time, broadly matching IMGT annotations. Most TCR sequences were seen in very few donors, while some public TCRs were found in many individuals. CMV serostatus was the only immune exposure information available for the cohort. Because HLA typing was unavailable for some donors at each locus, only the typed subset was used in association tests. A further reported finding was that TCR beta sequences accurately predicted the HLA-A and HLA-B alleles for most subjects in the first cohort.

The library came from the immunoSEQ multiplex PCR assay. A mixture of 60 forward primers for TCR Vbeta segments and 13 reverse primers for TCR Jbeta segments was used in the multiplex PCR. A multiplex PCR assay on genomic DNA amplified the CDR3 region of rearranged TCR beta genes. The amplified TCR beta libraries were sequenced on the Illumina HiSeq System as 87-base-pair reads. The published analysis was carried out like this. Across the 670 or so repertoires, a later analysis counted roughly 77 million unique TCR beta chains, roughly 11 million of which were shared by at least two donors. A nearest-neighbor algorithm error-corrected the raw reads and collapsed the reads into unique sequences, merging closely related sequences to remove PCR and sequencing errors. V, D and J gene segments were assigned by aligning CDR3 sequences to IMGT reference sequences. For a sequence to be retained, a match of at least six nucleotides was required to both a V gene segment and a J gene segment. A rearrangement was called productive if the CDR3 had no stop codons and remained in frame with V and J, and every other rearrangement was called non-productive. Following IMGT convention, CDR3 was defined as the stretch from the second conserved V-encoded cysteine to the conserved J-encoded phenylalanine. Sequences without an unambiguous match to a single V gene segment were excluded from the earlier analysis of over 500 of the donors. An earlier analysis of under 750 of the donors called V segments functional above 56.7% productive rearrangements and segregating when the between-donor standard deviation exceeded 5%. A statistical classification framework was developed to diagnose cytomegalovirus status using the catalog of TCR beta chain sequences. V and J gene assignment, in a later analysis, came from comparing TCR nucleotide sequences with IMGT/GENE-DB human TR gene sequences. A later analysis assigned CDR3 sequences and most-parsimonious VDJ recombination scenarios with the TCRdist pipeline. In a later analysis, each TCR beta chain was defined by its CDR3 amino acid sequence together with its V-gene family, and reads lacking a unique V-gene family were excluded. As a way to deal with suspected cross-contamination and a sequencing artifact, a later analysis dropped 500 to 700 nucleotide sequences that were highly shared and had low generation probability. In a later analysis, a clonal expansion index for each public chain was calculated from normalized within-repertoire ranks of inferred template counts. In a later analysis, generation probabilities were computed with a VDJ recombination model fitted to out-of-frame rearrangements, and the resulting probabilities were checked against IGoR. A later analysis scored TCR-TCR, TCR-HLA and TCR-CMV co-occurrence with hypergeometric tests, applying a repertoire-size bias correction to TCR pairs. A later analysis estimated false discovery rates by permuting HLA or CMV assignments 20 times. In a later analysis, co-occurring TCRs were grouped using DBSCAN, with TCRdist sequence similarity added in when clustering inside HLA-allele-positive subsets. Repertoires with fewer than 30,000 or more than 120,000 public chains were left out of co-occurrence clustering, as were a handful of repertoires with anomalous nucleotide sharing. TCRdb mirrors the immuneACCESS table, restricted to in-frame sequences. Some clones are absent from its copies; in checked studies, under half trace to an unresolved V gene, and the reason for the others is unknown. The V and J calls and clone size were taken over from that table, and D and trimming were inferred from the DNA. This sample holds roughly 100,000 clones; 60% to 80% were observed only once. Of the sample, 7.5% to 9% is held by the ten largest clones.

CDR1 and CDR2, looked up from the germline V gene (reference sequence), are LNHNV and YYDKDF. Trimmed from V: 6 bases; trimmed from J: 2 bases; junction bases lacking a gene match: 6. The cysteine opens and the phenylalanine closes a CDR3 of 15 amino acids. Solely the CDR3 DNA is kept, with 45 bases framed from the first base. The cohort comprised some 730 healthy bone marrow donors. At the time of sampling, every cohort member was nominally healthy, though immune exposures that went unrecorded were likely present. The donor tested CMV seronegative and was one of the 352 seronegative cohort members. A peripheral blood sample was provided by each donor, and peripheral blood mononuclear cells were used for TCR beta sequencing. Genomic DNA extraction from the blood cell samples was performed with the Qiagen DNeasy Blood Extraction Kit. For this clone: The target of this receptor is not known. Base qualities are not at hand, and no much larger clone is one base apart.

The chain employs TRBV15 and TRBJ2-5; 10 central bases correspond to TRBD1. The clonotype originates from a female donor in good health and CMV-seronegative. The sample was PBMCs. The CDR3 in this case is CATRKTGGKQETQYF. The nucleotide sequence is TGTGCCACCAGAAAGACAGGGGGCAAGCAAGAGACCCAGTACTTC.